The 3 T cell receptor beta chains below come from one sample, sequenced in a study of cytomegalovirus exposure and HLA in healthy donors. PCR was performed using 60 Vbeta and 13 Jbeta primers. Sequencing was performed with immunoSEQ multiplex PCR; in TCRdb, only in-frame clones are kept and a portion is missing. This table has around 130,000 clones, 70% to 85% appearing once. Material for sequencing was PBMCs. These receptor sequences come from a middle-aged man in good health and CMV-seronegative.

This clone was picked up one time. V is TRBV7-6 and J is TRBJ2-3; no clear D. This CDR3 comprises 14 residues. V was cut by 3 bases and J by 0 bases, with 7 bases left in between. From germline, CDR1 is SGHVS and CDR2 FNYEAQ. CDR3 region: CASSFPESTDTQYF. For the CDR3, the DNA is TGTGCCAGCAGCTTTCCTGAGAGCACAGATACGCAGTATTTT.

The chain recombines TRBV27 with TRBJ2-7; 9 nucleotides align to TRBD1. V gave up 4 bases and J gave up 5 bases; unmatched junction bases: 12. The CDR3 runs 16 residues. Germline V CDR1 and CDR2: MNHEY, SMNVEV (reference sequence). CDR3 in amino acids: CASSSPTGTGKHEQYF. The DNA of the CDR3 is TGTGCCAGCAGTTCCCCCACCGGGACAGGGAAACACGAGCAGTACTTC.

The chain has TRBV28 and TRBJ1-5, with 9 positions matching TRBD1. From germline, CDR1 is MDHEN and CDR2 SYDVKM. The CDR3 runs to 15 residues. J was trimmed by 5 bases and V by 6 bases; bases with no gene match: 8. The CDR3 DNA reads TGTGCCAGCAGCCCTGGACAGGGGATATATCAGCCCCAGCATTTT. It yields the protein CASSPGQGIYQPQHF.